These 32 T cell receptor beta chains were all obtained from the same sample, sequenced in a study of blood T cell repertoires in COVID-19 (dated by TCRdb to the early 2020s). The library was made by the immunoSEQ multiplex PCR assay. TCRdb's version of the immuneACCESS table is confined to in-frame rearrangements and falls short of the full clone set. An unresolved V gene accounts for under half of the shortfall where checked; the remainder is of unknown origin. The sample yields around 62,000 clones; about 90% were counted once. 43% of the sample lies in the top ten. Material: peripheral blood. These receptors originate from a woman aged 55-75 years with COVID-19, enrolled during active disease.

The chain joins TRBV6-1 to TRBJ2-6, with unresolved D. In germline, CDR1 is MNHNS, CDR2 SASEGT. V was pared by 4 bases and J by 0 bases, with 13 bases between. The CDR3 is made up of 17 amino acids. CDR3 coding DNA: TGTGCCAGCAGTGGTTCAACAAGTTTCTCTGGGGCCAACGTCCTGACTTTC. Translating gives CASSGSTSFSGANVLTF.

The chain has TRBV4-3 and TRBJ2-1; maybe TRBD1 (5 bases). The length of the CDR3 is 17 residues. CDR1 and CDR2 (germline): LGHNA, YSLEER. The V and J ends lost 0 bases and 0 bases respectively, with 12 bases between them. The CDR3: CASSQDLKGHSYNEQFF. The CDR3 DNA reads as TGCGCCAGCAGCCAAGATTTGAAGGGGCACTCCTACAATGAGCAGTTCTTC.

The chain uses TRBV28 and TRBJ2-1; 11 bases fit TRBD2. This CDR3 spans 15 amino acids. The V and J ends lost 7 bases and 2 bases, in that order; junction bases with no gene match: 4. CDR1 is MDHEN and CDR2 is SYDVKM in the germline V gene. The CDR3 reads CASNLLAGAYNEQFF. CDR3 in DNA: TGTGCCAGCAACTTACTAGCGGGAGCCTACAATGAGCAGTTCTTC.

V usage is TRBV28 and J usage is TRBJ2-7; 9 bases fit TRBD1. The CDR3 sequence is 14 residues long. V lost 6 bases, J lost 5 bases, and 8 bases stayed unmatched. Per the germline V gene, CDR1 is MDHEN and CDR2 is SYDVKM. This CDR3 reads CASSTVGQGHEQYF. CDR3 coding DNA: TGTGCCAGCAGCACAGTGGGACAGGGACACGAGCAGTACTTC.

This clone has at least ten counts. V gene TRBV4-3 combines with J gene TRBJ2-1; tentative D call: TRBD2 (5 bases). V was pared by 0 bases and J by 6 bases, with 12 bases between. There are 15 residues in the CDR3. Germline V lookup: CDR1 LGHNA, CDR2 YSLEER. The DNA of the CDR3 is TGCGCCAGCAGCCAAGAACGCGGGTACTCCAATGAGCAGTTCTTC. It is translated as CASSQERGYSNEQFF.

The J gene is TRBJ2-2, the V gene TRBV5-8, with 7 nucleotides matching TRBD1. CDR1 is SGHTS, CDR2 YDEGEE, per germline. V shed 4 bases, J shed 5 bases, and the junction held 11 bases outside the gene matches. CDR3 length: 16 residues. CDR3 sequence reads: CASSGRDRVWTGELFF. CDR3 in DNA: TGTGCCAGCAGCGGCCGGGACAGAGTTTGGACCGGGGAGCTGTTTTTT. Supplemented by reference TRBV5-8 and TRBJ2-2, the full variable domain reads EAGVTQSPTHLIKTRGQQATLRCSPISGHTSVYWYQQALGLGLQFLLWYDEGEERNRGNFPPRFSGRQFPNYSSELNVNALELEDSALYLCASSGRDRVWTGELFFGEGSRLTVL.

The V and J genes are TRBV19 and TRBJ2-7; 8 positions agree with TRBD1. CDR1 and CDR2 (germline): LNHDA, SQIVND (reference sequence). The CDR3 is 15 amino acids. Trimming at V came to 7 bases and at J to 3 bases, leaving 11 bases not matched to a gene. As DNA, the CDR3 is TGTGCCAGTACCGCCGGGACAGGCGAAATCTACGAGCAGTACTTC. Translation gives CASTAGTGEIYEQYF.

The chain's CDR3 is CAIRRTGERADTQYF. CDR3 nucleotide sequence: TGTGCCATCAGGAGGACAGGGGAAAGGGCAGATACGCAGTATTTT. The chain links TRBV10-3 to TRBJ2-3; 9 nucleotides line up with TRBD1. This CDR3 has 15 residues. The germline gives CDR1 ENHRY, CDR2 SYGVKD. V gave up 6 bases and J gave up 4 bases; unmatched junction bases: 8.

CDR3 in amino acids: CASSVSYNEQFF. For the CDR3, the DNA is TGTGCCAGCAGCGTCAGCTACAATGAGCAGTTCTTC. The chain links TRBV7-9 to TRBJ2-1; unclear D gene. The CDR3 consists of 12 residues. Germline V lookup: CDR1 SEHNR, CDR2 FQNEAQ (reference sequence). Trimming shortened V by 5 bases and J by 3 bases, and 5 bases separated the two germline ends.

The chain employs TRBV3-1 (or the pseudogene TRBV3-2) and TRBJ1-3; TRBD1 agrees at 9 bases. Per the germline V gene, CDR1 is LGHDT and CDR2 is YNNKEL (reference sequence). The V segment lost 4 bases and the J segment 0 bases; nucleotides outside the gene matches: 16. The CDR3 is made up of 20 amino acids. DNA for the CDR3: TGTGCCAGCAGCCCCCCTTCCGGGACAGGGAGCCCCTACTCTGGAAACACCATATATTTT. Translation gives CASSPPSGTGSPYSGNTIYF.

This clone was seen only once. The V call is TRBV6-2 or TRBV6-3, the J call TRBJ2-5, with D possibly matching TRBD1 (5 bases). The CDR3 consists of 13 residues. Germline V lookup: CDR1 MNHEY, CDR2 SVGEGT. The ends were cut back, 5 bases at V and 4 bases at J, with 11 bases in the middle. For the CDR3, the DNA is TGTGCCAGCAGTAGCGCAGGGTTAGAGACCCAGTACTTC. It yields the protein CASSSAGLETQYF.

The V and J genes are TRBV10-2 and TRBJ1-5, with D tentatively TRBD1 (6 bases). The CDR3 contains 15 residues. The germline V and J ends were trimmed by 6 bases and 3 bases, with 15 bases remaining between them. From germline, CDR1 is WSHSY and CDR2 SAAADI. In DNA form, the CDR3 reads TGCGCCAGCAGCGGGGACATTTTTATCAATCAGCCCCAGCATTTT. This sequence encodes CASSGDIFINQPQHF.

V gene TRBV29-1 combines with J gene TRBJ1-1; D remains unclear. V was trimmed by 0 bases and J by 1 base, leaving 6 bases between them. CDR1 and CDR2 from the germline V gene are SQVTM and ANQGSEA. This CDR3 comprises 13 residues. The CDR3 sequence: CSVEEGQNTEAFF. In DNA, the CDR3 is TGCAGCGTTGAAGAGGGCCAGAACACTGAAGCTTTCTTT.

V is TRBV4-2 and J is TRBJ1-2; D call uncertain. The CDR3 covers 14 residues. CDR1 is LGHNA, CDR2 YNFKEQ, per germline. Trimming pared 4 bases from V and 5 bases from J, leaving 14 bases between. The CDR3 nucleotides are TGTGCCAGCAGCCCGGACTCAGAATTGTATGGCTACACCTTC. This codes for CASSPDSELYGYTF.

V usage is TRBV10-3 and J usage is TRBJ2-2; possible D gene TRBD1, 6 bases. Trimming stripped 6 bases from V and 2 bases from J, with 16 bases between. Germline V gives CDR1 ENHRY, CDR2 SYGVKD. The CDR3 length is 16 residues. CDR3 sequence reads: CAIRDSSSPNTGELFF. The CDR3 DNA sequence: TGTGCCATCAGGGACAGTTCCAGCCCAAACACCGGGGAGCTGTTTTTT.

This clone was seen a single time. The V gene is TRBV11-3, the J gene TRBJ2-7; D not resolved. Germline V lookup: CDR1 SGHNT, CDR2 YENEEA. The CDR3 has 12 residues. V shed 3 bases and J shed 0 bases, with 3 bases lying between them. The CDR3 sequence: CASSFGSYEQYF. The CDR3 DNA follows: TGTGCCAGCAGCTTCGGCTCCTACGAGCAGTACTTC.

The V gene is TRBV28, the J gene TRBJ2-1, with TRBD1 matching 8 bases. The V and J ends lost 5 bases and 4 bases, in that order; junction bases with no gene match: 13. The CDR3 length is 17 residues. Germline lookup yields CDR1 MDHEN and CDR2 SYDVKM. The CDR3 region is CASSPLSQGARYNEQFF. DNA for the CDR3: TGTGCCAGCAGTCCTCTCTCCCAGGGGGCGCGTTACAATGAGCAGTTCTTC.

The chain joins TRBV6-5 to TRBJ1-3; the D gene is possibly TRBD1 (6 bases). Trimming cost V 4 bases and J 2 bases, with 9 bases left between them. The germline gives CDR1 MNHEY, CDR2 SVGAGI. CDR3 length: 14 amino acids. The CDR3 protein is CASSFRGPGNTIYF. CDR3 nucleotide sequence: TGTGCCAGCAGTTTCAGGGGACCTGGAAACACCATATATTTT.

The chain couples TRBV10-3 to TRBJ2-5; D perhaps matches TRBD2 (5 bases). This CDR3 is built from 13 residues. Germline CDR1 is ENHRY and CDR2 is SYGVKD. The germline V and J ends were trimmed by 3 bases and 5 bases, with 10 bases remaining between them. The CDR3 region is CAISEGLAETQYF. The CDR3 DNA reads TGTGCCATCAGTGAAGGGCTAGCCGAGACCCAGTACTTC.

V is TRBV14 and J is TRBJ2-7; no reliable D call. Germline values: CDR1 SGHDN, CDR2 FVKESK. V was trimmed by 1 base and J by 0 bases, leaving 13 bases between them. The CDR3 is made up of 16 amino acids. For the CDR3, the DNA is TGTGCCAGCAGCCAAGGACTCCCGGCCCTCTCCTACGAGCAGTACTTC. It translates to CASSQGLPALSYEQYF.

This clone appeared once. The CDR3 sequence: CASSSRTGNAEQYF. In DNA, the CDR3 is TGTGCCAGCAGCTCTCGGACAGGGAATGCTGAGCAGTACTTC. The gene calls are TRBV11-2 and TRBJ2-7; 8 bases fit TRBD1. The J segment lost 7 bases and the V segment lost 4 bases, leaving 9 bases of the junction unmatched. The CDR3 has 14 residues. Germline V CDR1 and CDR2: SGHAT, FQNNGV.

The chain uses TRBV27 and TRBJ2-1; the match to TRBD1 covers 9 bases. The CDR3 is 17 residues long. After removal of 5 bases from V and 5 bases from J, the junction contained 13 bases not matched to a gene. Germline V lookup: CDR1 MNHEY, CDR2 SMNVEV (reference sequence). CDR3 coding DNA: TGTGCCAGCAGTCAACAACCTCCGGGACAGGGCAACAATGAGCAGTTCTTC. This gives the protein CASSQQPPGQGNNEQFF.

The V call is TRBV7-8, the J call TRBJ1-2; D uncertain. The V gene's germline CDR1 is SGHVS and CDR2 FQNEAQ. The CDR3 loop spans 14 amino acids. V was cut by 4 bases and J by 7 bases, with 16 bases left in between. The CDR3 loop is CASSSGRRIGGYTF. The CDR3 bases are TGTGCCAGCAGCTCAGGCAGAAGAATCGGTGGCTACACCTTC.

The chain joins TRBV24-1 to TRBJ1-1; 7 bases match TRBD1. The CDR3 is 12 amino acids. The germline gives CDR1 KGHDR, CDR2 SFDVKD. The V gene end was trimmed by 9 bases and the J gene end by 2 bases; junction bases not matched to a gene: 2. This CDR3 reads CATDRENTEAFF. CDR3 coding DNA: TGTGCCACCGACAGGGAAAACACTGAAGCTTTCTTT.

J is TRBJ1-1 and V is TRBV6-6, with 10 bases that match TRBD1. The CDR3 contains 15 residues. J was trimmed by 0 bases and V by 4 bases; bases with no gene match: 2. The V gene's germline CDR1 is MNHNY and CDR2 SVGAGI (reference sequence). DNA for the CDR3: TGTGCCAGCAGTTGGACAGGGGGGATGAACACTGAAGCTTTCTTT. As protein: CASSWTGGMNTEAFF.

This clone was detected a few times. This chain joins TRBV2 and TRBJ2-5, with 12 bases that match TRBD2. The CDR3 runs 16 residues. V trimming: 5 bases; J trimming: 5 bases; junction bases outside the gene matches: 9. Germline loops: CDR1 SNHLY, CDR2 FYNNEI. This CDR3 reads CASSSLTSGSGETQYF. DNA for the CDR3: TGTGCCAGCAGTTCCTTGACTAGCGGGAGTGGGGAGACCCAGTACTTC.

The chain is built from TRBV7-6 and TRBJ2-7; 7 bases line up with TRBD2. CDR3 length: 15 amino acids. Per the germline V gene, CDR1 is SGHVS and CDR2 is FNYEAQ. The V segment lost 1 base and the J segment 5 bases; nucleotides outside the gene matches: 8. The CDR3 DNA sequence: TGTGCCAGCAGCTTAGTGGGGGGGGTGGCCCACGAGCAGTACTTC. This codes for CASSLVGGVAHEQYF.

The V call is TRBV5-4, the J call TRBJ2-3; D possibly corresponds to TRBD1 (6 bases). V was cut by 0 bases and J by 1 base, with 12 bases left in between. Germline CDR1 and CDR2: SGHNT and YYREEE (reference sequence). This CDR3 is 16 amino acids long. The CDR3 DNA is TGTGCCAGCAGCTTGGAAGACAGGAAGGGCACAGATACGCAGTATTTT. It specifies CASSLEDRKGTDTQYF.

The chain recombines TRBV4-3 with TRBJ2-2; 8 bases map to TRBD2. With V trimmed by 1 base and J by 3 bases, 7 bases remained unmatched. The length of the CDR3 is 17 residues. Per the germline V gene, CDR1 is LGHNA and CDR2 is YSLEER. This CDR3 is CASSQAGTSVDTGELFF. The CDR3, as DNA: TGCGCCAGCAGCCAAGCAGGGACTAGTGTTGACACCGGGGAGCTGTTTTTT.

The rearrangement links TRBV10-1 to TRBJ2-3, with D possibly being TRBD2 (6 bases). The V end lost 0 bases, the J end lost 0 bases, and 7 bases lay between the germline ends. The CDR3 has 15 amino acids. CDR1 is WNHNN, CDR2 SYGVQD, per germline (reference sequence). The CDR3, as DNA: TGCGCCAGCAGTGAGTCGGGGGGTAGCACAGATACGCAGTATTTT. It specifies CASSESGGSTDTQYF.

This CDR3 is CASSYSGGYGYTF. CDR3 sequence (DNA): TGTGCCAGCAGTTACTCAGGGGGCTATGGCTACACCTTC. V is TRBV6-5 and J is TRBJ1-2; D is possibly TRBD1 (6 bases). The germline V and J ends were trimmed by 0 bases and 4 bases, with 6 bases remaining between them. CDR3 length: 13 residues. CDR1 is MNHEY, CDR2 SVGAGI, per germline.

This clone has a single count. V and J are TRBV18 and TRBJ1-5, with D perhaps matching TRBD1 (6 bases). Germline CDR1 and CDR2: KGHSH and LQKENI. The CDR3 sequence is 16 residues long. V was pared by 3 bases and J by 0 bases, with 12 bases between. In nucleotides, the CDR3 is TGTGCCAGCTCACCGTTTGGACAGCCTAGCAATCAGCCCCAGCATTTT. Protein: CASSPFGQPSNQPQHF. The full variable domain, with the rest looked up from reference TRBV18 and TRBJ1-5, is NAGVMQNPRHLVRRRGQEARLRCSPMKGHSHVYWYRQLPEEGLKFMVYLQKENIIDESGMPKERFSAEFPKEGPSILRIQQVVRGDSAAYFCASSPFGQPSNQPQHFGDGTRLSIL.